This T cell receptor beta chain was recovered during a study of cytomegalovirus exposure and HLA in healthy donors. Study in general: Unique TCRs from HLA-typed donors, 85 million to 100 million of them, were held in an early data release. Study-wide findings and caveats: The records held CMV serostatus as the only immune exposure information.

As regards this clone: The antigen is not known.

Use of 60 Vbeta and 13 Jbeta primers characterized the PCR. The table came from immunoSEQ multiplex PCR; TCRdb's copy has only in-frame clones and leaves some out. The table lists more than 110,000 clones, around 73% of them singletons. The V gene's germline CDR1 is LNHDA and CDR2 SQIVND (reference sequence). The CDR3 contains 15 residues. Trimming shortened V by 7 bases and J by 3 bases, and 18 bases separated the two germline ends. Sequencing input: PBMCs. The TCR originated in a woman in her 40s in good health and CMV-seronegative. The rearrangement uses TRBV19 and TRBJ1-2; D gene ambiguous. CDR3 DNA sequence: TGTGCCAGTAAGACTTCGACGGACTCAGACTATGGCTACACCTTC. Protein product: CASKTSTDSDYGYTF.